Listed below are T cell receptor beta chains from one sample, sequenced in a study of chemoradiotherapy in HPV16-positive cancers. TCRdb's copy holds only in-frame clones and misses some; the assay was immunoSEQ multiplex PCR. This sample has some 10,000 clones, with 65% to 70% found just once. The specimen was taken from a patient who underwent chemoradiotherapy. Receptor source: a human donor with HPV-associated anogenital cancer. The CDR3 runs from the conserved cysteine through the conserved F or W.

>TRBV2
CASSVHSGNTIYF
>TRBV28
CASRESGTGGEKLFF
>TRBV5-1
CASSLGQREQYF
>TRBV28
CASPPSGRATDTQYF
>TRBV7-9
CASSLVFGGGQHEQYF
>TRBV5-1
CASSLLGGSYGYTF
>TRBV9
CASSSPGGKETQYF
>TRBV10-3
CAISPDRTGSSYGYTF
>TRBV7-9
CASSFTEGGYTF
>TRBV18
CASSTSVSSGANVLTF
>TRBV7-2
CASSLVPYTEQFF
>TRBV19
CASSIMAASLGGYTF
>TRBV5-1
CATQKSSLAGGRQETQYF
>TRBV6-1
CASLQGWSTGELFF
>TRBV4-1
CASSQDPAASYGYTF
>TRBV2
CASKGQAYEQYF
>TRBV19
CASSTRQGETQYF
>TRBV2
CASSERWGTDTQYF
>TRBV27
CASSLTGRDGYTF
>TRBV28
CASSLPPGHTGELFF
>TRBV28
CASSFTGRTGYGYTF
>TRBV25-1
CASSELGTGSSGYTF
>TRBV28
CASSLTGQVLGTQYF
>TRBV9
CASSGGPIQNTEAFF
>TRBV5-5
CASSLDTDTQYF
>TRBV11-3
CASSLGPNTEAFF
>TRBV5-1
CASSFTVSYEQYF
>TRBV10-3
CAISKRPGDDFETQYF
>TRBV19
CASSTGQGNSYEQYF
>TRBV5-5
CASSLGTSGSYEQYF
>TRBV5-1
CASSPRGPRGETQYF
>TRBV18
CASSPGTDIGNTIYF
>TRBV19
CASTKTGLARELFF
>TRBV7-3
CASSTPTEDTQYF
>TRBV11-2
CASSSGSAGEQYF
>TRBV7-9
CASSLAGLAGGAQFF
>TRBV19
CASSIGRTGRPGELFF